This T cell receptor beta chain was observed in a study of immune heterogeneity within non-small cell lung tumors. As template, the study used bulk tumor genomic DNA at around 590 ng per sample. Each primary tumor yielded several biopsies, collected far apart from one another at surgery. Enrolled patients presented with newly diagnosed, previously untreated non-small cell lung cancer and underwent curative surgery. A note on this clonotype: One end of the junction is discordant with germline, which a read error may explain.

TCR beta CDR3 regions came from multiplex PCR with 32 forward V and 13 reverse J primers. MiXCR was run by TCRdb on the multiplex PCR reads, yielding one entry per CDR3 protein. Of fewer than 15,000 distinct CDR3 sequences in the sample, approximately 26% were seen once. The TCR comes from a man in his forties or fifties with non-small cell lung cancer. Sequencing was done on a sample of lung tumor tissue.

The CDR3 spells CASSVGPSANVLIF. The CDR3 DNA reads as TGTGCCAGCAGTGTGGGACCCTCGGCCAACGTCCTGATTTTC. This chain joins TRBV27 and TRBJ2-6; D tentatively fits TRBD1 or TRBD2 (5 bases each). CDR3 length: 14 residues. Germline lookup yields CDR1 MNHEY and CDR2 SMNVEV (reference sequence).